The T cell receptor beta chain under discussion was sequenced for a study of multiple sclerosis patients with progressive multifocal leukoencephalopathy. Concerning this clone: The antigen is not known.

The CDR3 spans 17 residues. Germline CDR1 and CDR2: MNHEY and SMNVEV (reference sequence). V shed 5 bases and J shed 10 bases, with 27 bases lying between them. Findings of the study overall: Before and during natalizumab, the clones expanded at PML already existed.

Clones were sequenced by immunoSEQ multiplex PCR, and TCRdb holds only the in-frame ones, with some missing. The sample holds tens of thousands of clones, about 90% seen once. As to time point: time of PML onset. Between roughly 15 and 56 months of natalizumab therapy passed before PML developed in these natalizumab-treated patients. The sample in question was PBMCs, obtained from a patient treated with natalizumab. The sequence derives from a human donor with progressive multifocal leukoencephalopathy. The rearrangement joins TRBV27 to TRBJ2-1; the D gene is possibly TRBD2 (6 bases). The CDR3 protein is CASSPPSRRDWGNEQFF. CDR3 in DNA: TGTGCCAGCAGTCCGCCGTCCCGGCGGGACTGGGGAAACGAGCAGTTCTTC.